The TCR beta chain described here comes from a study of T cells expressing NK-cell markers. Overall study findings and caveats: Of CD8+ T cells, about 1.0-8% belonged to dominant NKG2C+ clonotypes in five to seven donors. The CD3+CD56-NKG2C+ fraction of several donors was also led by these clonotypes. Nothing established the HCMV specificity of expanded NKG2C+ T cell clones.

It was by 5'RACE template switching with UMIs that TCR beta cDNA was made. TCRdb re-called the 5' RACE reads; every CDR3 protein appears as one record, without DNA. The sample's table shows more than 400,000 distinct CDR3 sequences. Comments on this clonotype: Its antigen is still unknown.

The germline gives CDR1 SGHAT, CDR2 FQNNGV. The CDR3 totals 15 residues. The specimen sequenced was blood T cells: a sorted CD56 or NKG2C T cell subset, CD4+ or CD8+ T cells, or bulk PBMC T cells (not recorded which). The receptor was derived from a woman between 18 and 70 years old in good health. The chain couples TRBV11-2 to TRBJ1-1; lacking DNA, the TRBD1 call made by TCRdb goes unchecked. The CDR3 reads CASSSPGGTSTEAFF.